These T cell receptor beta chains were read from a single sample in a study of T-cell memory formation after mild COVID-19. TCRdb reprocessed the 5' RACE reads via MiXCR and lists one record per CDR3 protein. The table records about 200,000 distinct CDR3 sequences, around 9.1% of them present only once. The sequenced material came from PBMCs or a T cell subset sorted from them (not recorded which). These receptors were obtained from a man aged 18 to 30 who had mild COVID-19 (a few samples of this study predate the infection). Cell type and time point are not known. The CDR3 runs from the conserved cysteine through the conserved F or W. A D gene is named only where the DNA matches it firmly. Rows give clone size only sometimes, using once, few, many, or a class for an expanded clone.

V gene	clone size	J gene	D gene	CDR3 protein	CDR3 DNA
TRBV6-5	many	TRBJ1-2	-	CASSPGQRVYGYTF	TGTGCCAGCAGTCCGGGACAAAGAGTCTATGGCTACACCTTC
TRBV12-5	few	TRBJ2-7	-	CASGLSGDSYEQYF	TGTGCTAGTGGTTTGTCCGGGGACTCCTACGAGCAGTACTTC
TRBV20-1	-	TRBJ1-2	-	CSARDLGGFYGYTF	TGCAGTGCTAGAGATTTGGGAGGGTTCTATGGCTACACCTTC
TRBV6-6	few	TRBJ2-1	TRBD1	CASSYKGTGSYNEQFF	TGTGCCAGCAGTTATAAGGGGACAGGCTCCTACAATGAGCAGTTCTTC
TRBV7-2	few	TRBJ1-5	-	CASSAQGTSNQPQHF	TGTGCCAGCAGCGCCCAGGGGACCAGCAATCAGCCCCAGCATTTT
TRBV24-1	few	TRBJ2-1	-	CATSDLPGQQFF	TGTGCCACCAGTGATTTACCGGGACAGCAGTTCTTC
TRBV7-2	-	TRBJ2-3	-	CASSPGRASRTDTQYF	TGTGCCAGCAGCCCAGGGCGGGCTAGTAGGACAGATACGCAGTATTTT
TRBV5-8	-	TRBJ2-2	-	CASRSGRPINTGELFF	TGTGCCAGCAGGTCGGGAAGACCTATAAACACCGGGGAGCTGTTTTTT
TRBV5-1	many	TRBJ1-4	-	CASSFSGARDEKLFF	TGCGCCAGCAGCTTTTCGGGGGCTCGTGATGAAAAACTGTTTTTT
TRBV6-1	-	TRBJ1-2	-	CASSEAADYGYTF	TGTGCCAGCAGTGAAGCGGCGGACTATGGCTACACCTTC
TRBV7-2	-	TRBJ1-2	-	CASSPDRSRGYTF	TGTGCCAGCAGCCCCGACAGGTCGAGGGGCTACACCTTC
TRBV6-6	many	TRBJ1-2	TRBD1	CASSYSGQGAPGGGYTF	TGTGCCAGCAGTTACTCTGGACAGGGGGCCCCCGGGGGTGGCTACACCTTC
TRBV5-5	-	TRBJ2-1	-	CASSLYRVEGSYNEQFF	TGTGCCAGCAGCTTGTATCGGGTGGAGGGCTCCTACAATGAGCAGTTCTTC